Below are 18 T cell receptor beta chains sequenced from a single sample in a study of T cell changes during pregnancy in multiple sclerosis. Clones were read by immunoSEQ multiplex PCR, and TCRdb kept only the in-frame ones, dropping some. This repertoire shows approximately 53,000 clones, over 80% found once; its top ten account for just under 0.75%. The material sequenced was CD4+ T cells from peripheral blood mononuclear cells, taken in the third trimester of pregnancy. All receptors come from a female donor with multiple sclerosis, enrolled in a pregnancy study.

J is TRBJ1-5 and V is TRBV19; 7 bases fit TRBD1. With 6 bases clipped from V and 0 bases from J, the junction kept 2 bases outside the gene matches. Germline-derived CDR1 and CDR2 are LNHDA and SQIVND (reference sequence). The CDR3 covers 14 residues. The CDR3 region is CASRTGNSNQPQHF. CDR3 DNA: TGTGCCAGTAGGACAGGGAATAGCAATCAGCCCCAGCATTTT.

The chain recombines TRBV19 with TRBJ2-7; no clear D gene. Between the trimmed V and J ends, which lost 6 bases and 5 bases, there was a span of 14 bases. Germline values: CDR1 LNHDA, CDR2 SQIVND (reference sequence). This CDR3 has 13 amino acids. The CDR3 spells CASSPVVHHEQYF. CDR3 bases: TGTGCCAGTAGCCCGGTGGTCCACCACGAGCAGTACTTC.

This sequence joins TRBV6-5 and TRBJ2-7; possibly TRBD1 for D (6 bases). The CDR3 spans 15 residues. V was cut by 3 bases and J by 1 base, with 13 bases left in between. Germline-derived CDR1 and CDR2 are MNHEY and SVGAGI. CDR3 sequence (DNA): TGTGCCAGCAGTTATGGCACAGGGAGTTCCTACGAGCAGTACTTC. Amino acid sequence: CASSYGTGSSYEQYF.

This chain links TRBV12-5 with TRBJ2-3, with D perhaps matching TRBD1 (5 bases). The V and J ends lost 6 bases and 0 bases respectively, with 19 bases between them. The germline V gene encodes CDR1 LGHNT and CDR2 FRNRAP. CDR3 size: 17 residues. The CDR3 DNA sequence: TGTGCTAGTGGCTCTCCCTTGGGGCTTCGTAGCACAGATACGCAGTATTTT. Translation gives CASGSPLGLRSTDTQYF.

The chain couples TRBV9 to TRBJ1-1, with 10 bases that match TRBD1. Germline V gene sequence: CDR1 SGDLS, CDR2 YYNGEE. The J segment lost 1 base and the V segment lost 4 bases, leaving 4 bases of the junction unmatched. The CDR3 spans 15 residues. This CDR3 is CASSLWTGGNTEAFF. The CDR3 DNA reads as TGTGCCAGCAGCCTTTGGACAGGGGGGAACACTGAAGCTTTCTTT.

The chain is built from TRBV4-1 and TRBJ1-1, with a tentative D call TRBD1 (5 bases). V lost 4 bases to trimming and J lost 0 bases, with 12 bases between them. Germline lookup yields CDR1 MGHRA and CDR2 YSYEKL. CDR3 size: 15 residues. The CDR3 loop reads CASSLQTAMNTEAFF. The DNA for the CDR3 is TGCGCCAGCAGCCTCCAGACAGCCATGAACACTGAAGCTTTCTTT.

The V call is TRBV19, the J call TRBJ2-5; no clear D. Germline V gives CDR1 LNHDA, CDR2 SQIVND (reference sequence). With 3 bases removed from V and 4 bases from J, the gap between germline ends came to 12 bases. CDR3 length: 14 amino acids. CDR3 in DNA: TGTGCCAGTAGTATCCTACCCTCGGGAGAGACCCAGTACTTC. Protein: CASSILPSGETQYF.

CDR3 nucleotides: TGTGCCAGCAGCTTTCAGGGGGAGCGCAATCAGCCCCAGCATTTT. It encodes CASSFQGERNQPQHF. The chain joins TRBV5-6 to TRBJ1-5; 7 positions match TRBD1. Per the germline V gene, CDR1 is SGHDT and CDR2 is YYEEEE. There are 15 residues in the CDR3. J lost 2 bases, V lost 2 bases, and 4 bases had no gene match.

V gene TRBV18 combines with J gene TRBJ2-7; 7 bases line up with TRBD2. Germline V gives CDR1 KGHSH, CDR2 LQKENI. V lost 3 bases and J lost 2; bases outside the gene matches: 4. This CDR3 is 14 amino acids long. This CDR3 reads CASSPSGGAYEQYF. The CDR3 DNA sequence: TGTGCCAGCTCACCCTCGGGGGGAGCCTACGAGCAGTACTTC.

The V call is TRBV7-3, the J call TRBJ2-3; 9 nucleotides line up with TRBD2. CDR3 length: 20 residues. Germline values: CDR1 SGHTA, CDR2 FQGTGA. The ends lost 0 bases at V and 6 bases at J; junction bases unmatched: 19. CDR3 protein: CASSLTFGGGASIGLDTQYF. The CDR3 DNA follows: TGTGCCAGCAGCTTAACGTTTGGCGGGGGGGCGTCCATTGGTTTGGATACGCAGTATTTT.

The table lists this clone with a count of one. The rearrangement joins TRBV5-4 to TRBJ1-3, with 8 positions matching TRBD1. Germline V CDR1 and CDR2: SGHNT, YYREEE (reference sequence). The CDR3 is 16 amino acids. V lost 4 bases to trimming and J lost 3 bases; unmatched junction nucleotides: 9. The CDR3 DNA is TGTGCCAGCAGCGCACGACAGGGGTTAGGTGGAAACACCATATATTTT. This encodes CASSARQGLGGNTIYF.

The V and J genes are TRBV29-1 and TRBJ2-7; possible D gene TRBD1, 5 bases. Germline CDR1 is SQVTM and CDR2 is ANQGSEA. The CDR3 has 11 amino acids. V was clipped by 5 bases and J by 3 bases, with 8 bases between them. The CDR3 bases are TGCAGCGTTCTAGACAGCTACGAGCAGTACTTC. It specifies CSVLDSYEQYF.

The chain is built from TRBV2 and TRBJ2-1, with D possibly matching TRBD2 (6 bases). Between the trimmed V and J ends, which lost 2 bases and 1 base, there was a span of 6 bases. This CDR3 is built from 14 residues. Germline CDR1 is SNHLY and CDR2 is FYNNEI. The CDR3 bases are TGTGCCAGCAGTGAACTAGCGTCCTACAATGAGCAGTTCTTC. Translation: CASSELASYNEQFF.

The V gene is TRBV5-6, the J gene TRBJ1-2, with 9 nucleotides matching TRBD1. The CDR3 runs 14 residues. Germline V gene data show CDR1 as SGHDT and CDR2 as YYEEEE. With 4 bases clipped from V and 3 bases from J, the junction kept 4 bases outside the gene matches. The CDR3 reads CASSTGQGDYGYTF. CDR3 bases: TGTGCCAGCAGCACGGGACAGGGTGACTATGGCTACACCTTC. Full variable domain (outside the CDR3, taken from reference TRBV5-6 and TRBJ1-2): DAGVTQSPTHLIKTRGQQVTLRCSPKSGHDTVSWYQQALGQGPQFIFQYYEEEERQRGNFPDRFSGHQFPNYSSELNVNALLLGDSALYLCASSTGQGDYGYTFGSGTRLTVV.

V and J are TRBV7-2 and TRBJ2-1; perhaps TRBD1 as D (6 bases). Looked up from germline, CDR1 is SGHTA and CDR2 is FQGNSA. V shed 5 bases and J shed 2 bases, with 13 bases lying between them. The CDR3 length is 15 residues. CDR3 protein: CASSRGHEAYNEQFF. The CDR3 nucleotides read TGTGCCAGCAGCCGGGGACACGAAGCCTACAATGAGCAGTTCTTC. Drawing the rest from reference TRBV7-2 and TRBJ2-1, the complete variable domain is GAGVSQSPSNKVTEKGKDVELRCDPISGHTALYWYRQSLGQGLEFLIYFQGNSAPDKSGLPSDRFSAERTGGSVSTLTIQRTQQEDSAVYLCASSRGHEAYNEQFFGPGTRLTVL.

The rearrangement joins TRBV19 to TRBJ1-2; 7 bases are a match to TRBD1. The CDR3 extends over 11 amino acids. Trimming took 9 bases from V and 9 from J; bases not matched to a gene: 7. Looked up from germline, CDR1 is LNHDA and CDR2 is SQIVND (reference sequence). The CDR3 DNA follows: TGTGCCAGCGAGACAGGGCGGCGCTACACCTTC. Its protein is CASETGRRYTF.

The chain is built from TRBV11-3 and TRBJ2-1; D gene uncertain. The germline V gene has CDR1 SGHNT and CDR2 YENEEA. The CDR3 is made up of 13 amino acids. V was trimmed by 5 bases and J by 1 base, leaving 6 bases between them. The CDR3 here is CASSPTSYNEQFF. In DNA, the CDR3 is TGTGCCAGCAGCCCTACTTCCTACAATGAGCAGTTCTTC.

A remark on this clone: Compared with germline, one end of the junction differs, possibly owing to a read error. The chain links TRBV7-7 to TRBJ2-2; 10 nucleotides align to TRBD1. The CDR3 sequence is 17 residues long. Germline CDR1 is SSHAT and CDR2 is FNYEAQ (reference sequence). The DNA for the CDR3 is TGTGCTAGCAGCTTACTGGGACAGGGGTTGTTGGCCGGGGAGCTGTTTTTT. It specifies CASSLLGQGLLAGELFF.